This entry lists 16 T cell receptor beta chains sequenced from one sample in a study of blood T cell repertoires in COVID-19. This table comes from immunoSEQ multiplex PCR, and its TCRdb copy is limited to in-frame clones, with some not included. There are roughly 220,000 clones in the sample; around 80% occur only once, and just under 20% lies in the top ten. Sequencing was performed on peripheral blood. The receptors come from a man between 25 and 39 years old with active or convalescent COVID-19.

The chain carries TRBV20-1 and TRBJ2-4; 9 bases agree with TRBD1. Germline loops: CDR1 DFQATT, CDR2 SNEGSKA (reference sequence). V shed 3 bases and J 3 bases; nucleotides not matched to a gene: 6. The CDR3 loop spans 15 amino acids. The CDR3 region is CSASPGQGGKNIQYF. The CDR3 nucleotides read TGCAGTGCTAGTCCGGGACAGGGAGGCAAAAACATTCAGTACTTC.

This clone was seen a few times. The chain couples TRBV18 to TRBJ1-1; maybe TRBD1 (6 bases). CDR1 is KGHSH, CDR2 LQKENI, per germline. The V end lost 4 bases, the J end lost 4 bases, and 22 bases lay between the germline ends. There are 17 residues in the CDR3. CDR3 nucleotide sequence: TGTGCCAGCTCACGTTATACGGGGGGCGCTTCCGGCACTGAAGCTTTCTTT. Protein: CASSRYTGGASGTEAFF.

The chain links TRBV6-5 to TRBJ1-5; perhaps TRBD1 as D (6 bases). CDR3 length: 15 residues. Trimming removed 6 bases at V and 3 bases at J, with 15 bases between. CDR1 is MNHEY, CDR2 SVGAGI, per germline. Here the CDR3 reads CASRATGNPNQPQHF. CDR3 nucleotide sequence: TGTGCCAGCAGGGCTACAGGGAACCCCAATCAGCCCCAGCATTTT.

The chain has TRBV5-4 and TRBJ2-7; D is undetermined. V lost 0 bases, J lost 2 bases, and 9 bases lay in between. The CDR3 is 14 residues long. CDR1 is SGHNT and CDR2 is YYREEE in the germline V gene (reference sequence). CDR3 region: CASSLGSVPYEQYF. As DNA, the CDR3 is TGTGCCAGCAGCTTGGGCAGCGTCCCCTACGAGCAGTACTTC. Supplemented by reference TRBV5-4 and TRBJ2-7, the full variable domain reads ETGVTQSPTHLIKTRGQQVTLRCSSQSGHNTVSWYQQALGQGPQFIFQYYREEENGRGNFPPRFSGLQFPNYSSELNVNALELDDSALYLCASSLGSVPYEQYFGPGTRLTVT.

This chain connects TRBV19 to TRBJ1-1; 7 bases fit TRBD1. CDR3 length: 14 residues. V was clipped by 7 bases and J by 1 base; unmatched bases: 6. Germline CDR1 and CDR2: LNHDA and SQIVND (reference sequence). CDR3 DNA: TGTGCCAGTAAATCACAGGGGACGAACACTGAAGCTTTCTTT. This encodes CASKSQGTNTEAFF.

This sequence joins TRBV9 and TRBJ2-5, with 10 bases fitting TRBD2. The trim removed 6 bases at V and 5 bases at J, leaving 13 bases unmatched. CDR3 length: 16 residues. Germline V gene lookup returns CDR1 SGDLS and CDR2 YYNGEE. Here the CDR3 DNA reads TGTGCCAGCACGCCGGGACTAGCGCCCTACGGGGAGACCCAGTACTTC. As protein: CASTPGLAPYGETQYF.

The CDR3 region is CASSDMGQSTDTQYF. CDR3 nucleotide sequence: TGCGCCAGCAGTGATATGGGACAAAGCACAGATACGCAGTATTTT. The chain couples TRBV10-2 to TRBJ2-3; maybe TRBD1 (6 bases). This CDR3 has 15 amino acids. Germline loops: CDR1 WSHSY, CDR2 SAAADI. Trimming pared 3 bases from V and 0 bases from J, leaving 10 bases between.

The chain combines TRBV6-5 with TRBJ2-1; 10 nucleotides align to TRBD2. CDR1 is MNHEY and CDR2 is SVGAGI in the germline V gene. V lost 6 bases, J lost 5 bases, and 4 bases stayed unmatched. CDR3 length: 14 amino acids. The DNA of the CDR3 is TGTGCCAGCAGACTAGCGGGGCAAAACAATGAGCAGTTCTTC. Its translation: CASRLAGQNNEQFF.

This sequence joins TRBV24-1 and TRBJ1-2; the match to TRBD1 covers 12 bases. The ends lost 7 bases at V and 2 bases at J; junction bases unmatched: 10. The CDR3 loop spans 17 amino acids. Germline CDR1 KGHDR, CDR2 SFDVKD. The CDR3 sequence: CATSSSGQGASNYGYTF. DNA for the CDR3: TGTGCCACCAGCTCATCGGGACAGGGGGCATCCAACTATGGCTACACCTTC.

The chain has TRBV3-1 (or the pseudogene TRBV3-2) and TRBJ2-1, with a tentative D call TRBD2 (5 bases). Deletions cut 4 bases from V and 5 bases from J, with 18 bases between. In germline, CDR1 is LGHDT, CDR2 YNNKEL (reference sequence). This CDR3 has 16 amino acids. CDR3 in DNA: TGTGCCAGCAGCCCACAACTAGACCCTACCGACAATGAGCAGTTCTTC. It yields the protein CASSPQLDPTDNEQFF.

The chain carries TRBV3-1 (or the pseudogene TRBV3-2) and TRBJ2-3, with 7 positions matching TRBD2. Trimming removed 8 bases from V and 0 bases from J; junction bases left unmatched: 5. Per germline, CDR1 LGHDT and CDR2 YNNKEL (reference sequence). This CDR3 region has 14 residues. CDR3 DNA: TGTGCCAGCGAAGCGGGAACTAGCACAGATACGCAGTATTTT. It encodes CASEAGTSTDTQYF.

This chain's CDR3 is CATGTGSGQPQHF. The CDR3 DNA reads TGTGCCACCGGGACAGGGAGTGGTCAGCCCCAGCATTTT. The chain is built from TRBV24-1 and TRBJ1-5, with 9 bases matching TRBD1. V trimming: 9 bases; J trimming: 6 bases; junction bases outside the gene matches: 5. This CDR3 comprises 13 residues. Germline CDR1 reads KGHDR; CDR2 reads SFDVKD.

The gene calls are TRBV28 and TRBJ1-1; D ambiguous. The CDR3 extends over 14 amino acids. Germline loops: CDR1 MDHEN, CDR2 SYDVKM. Trimming shortened V by 2 bases and J by 5 bases, and 12 bases separated the two germline ends. The CDR3 protein is CASSLTPRETEAFF. As DNA, the CDR3 is TGTGCCAGCAGTTTAACCCCTAGGGAGACTGAAGCTTTCTTT.

This rearrangement joins TRBV7-9 to TRBJ1-2; 7 nucleotides agree with TRBD1. Trimming took 3 bases from V and 2 from J; bases not matched to a gene: 3. CDR1 SEHNR and CDR2 FQNEAQ come from the germline V gene (reference sequence). There are 14 residues in the CDR3. In nucleotides, the CDR3 is TGTGCCAGCAGCTTTGAGACAGGGAACTATGGCTACACCTTC. Residues: CASSFETGNYGYTF.

The rearrangement uses TRBV9 and TRBJ1-2; 9 bases align to TRBD1. This CDR3 region has 16 residues. V lost 0 bases, J lost 7 bases, and 10 bases stayed unmatched. Germline V gene data show CDR1 as SGDLS and CDR2 as YYNGEE. CDR3 loop: CASSVAPGTGKGGYTF. DNA for the CDR3: TGTGCCAGCAGCGTAGCCCCCGGGACAGGGAAAGGTGGCTACACCTTC.

The chain couples TRBV18 to TRBJ2-1; 7 bases fit TRBD1. Trimming took 2 bases from V and 1 from J; bases not matched to a gene: 11. Germline CDR1 is KGHSH and CDR2 is LQKENI. The CDR3 extends over 18 amino acids. The CDR3 spells CASSPTLPGQSSYNEQFF. In DNA, the CDR3 is TGTGCCAGCTCACCAACCTTACCGGGACAGAGTTCCTACAATGAGCAGTTCTTC.